This T cell receptor (beta chain) was identified in a study of T cell responses to AZD1222 COVID-19 vaccine. Regarding the study as a whole: Distributed over spike, vaccine-associated CD4 TCRs predominated at 160-218 and 743-854. The study reported that nearly half of spike-specific TCRs target unmutated variant regions.

Sequenced by immunoSEQ multiplex PCR; TCRdb stores in-frame clones only, minus some. The data hold about 82,000 clones, with around 90% observed a single time. A word on this clone: Its antigen remains unknown.

The receptor was isolated from an adult who received the AZD1222 COVID-19 vaccine. The sample in question was peripheral blood, obtained 28 days after the second AZD1222 dose.

The CDR3 nucleotides are TGTGCCAGCTCACCCCTGCAGAGAAATAATGAAAAACTGTTTTTT. Its translation: CASSPLQRNNEKLFF. The rearrangement links TRBV18 to TRBJ1-4; the D is unclear. The CDR3 runs to 15 residues. CDR1 KGHSH and CDR2 LQKENI come from the germline V gene. The V gene lost 3 bases and the J gene lost 4 bases, with 12 bases spanning the gap. The complete variable domain, with remaining parts taken from reference TRBV18 and TRBJ1-4, reads NAGVMQNPRHLVRRRGQEARLRCSPMKGHSHVYWYRQLPEEGLKFMVYLQKENIIDESGMPKERFSAEFPKEGPSILRIQQVVRGDSAAYFCASSPLQRNNEKLFFGSGTQLSVL.